The present entry profiles one T cell receptor (beta chain) with its context. The antigen remains undetermined. TCRdb's copy holds only in-frame clones and misses some; the assay was immunoSEQ multiplex PCR. The repertoire consists of around 70,000 clones, with roughly 83% occurring once and the leading ten covering under 7.5%. These data are taken from a study of OX40 agonist ivuxolimab in advanced cancers. Whole-study context: Patients were given ivuxolimab, an antibody that agonizes OX40 (CD134). Head and neck, renal cell, melanoma or hepatocellular carcinoma were the cancers that dose-escalation patients had. Findings and limits, study-wide: Patients with a partial response at 0.1-3.0 mg/kg had among the lowest clonal expansion.

This CDR3 contains 16 residues. Germline V CDR1 and CDR2: MNHEY, SMNVEV (reference sequence). V was clipped by 3 bases and J by 5 bases, with 16 bases between them. This chain connects TRBV27 to TRBJ1-4, with D perhaps TRBD1 (6 bases). The input for sequencing was CD4+ or CD8+ T cells sorted from blood, taken in a trial of the OX40 agonist ivuxolimab. This clonotype was sampled from an adult with an advanced solid tumor such as melanoma, head and neck, liver or kidney cancer. The CDR3 reads CASSFLGAGSNEKLFF. For the CDR3, the DNA is TGTGCCAGCAGTTTTCTGGGGGCGGGCTCAAATGAAAAACTGTTTTTT.